This TCR beta chain was captured by sequencing in a study of shared clonotypes between healthy human individuals. J gave up 0 bases and V 3 bases, and 16 bases lay outside the gene matches. Germline V gene lookup returns CDR1 SGDLS and CDR2 YYNGEE. The CDR3 contains 20 residues. Generated by immunoSEQ multiplex PCR, the TCRdb table keeps only in-frame clones and is missing some. The sample lists approximately 2,300,000 clones, 85% to 95% occurring once. A split of CD4+ cells into CD45RA+ naive and CD45RA-negative memory subsets was performed. This chain joins TRBV9 and TRBJ2-1; 9 bases are a match to TRBD1. What was sequenced was naive CD4+ T cells from PBMCs. Sample subset: CD45RA+ positively selected. This TCR derives from a man between 18 and 35 years old in good health. Some clones in this sample may be carry-over from other donors' samples. CDR3 in DNA: TGTGCCAGCAGCGAGGGTCGAGACAGGGGGTTCCCTCACTCCTACAATGAGCAGTTCTTC. Translation: CASSEGRDRGFPHSYNEQFF.